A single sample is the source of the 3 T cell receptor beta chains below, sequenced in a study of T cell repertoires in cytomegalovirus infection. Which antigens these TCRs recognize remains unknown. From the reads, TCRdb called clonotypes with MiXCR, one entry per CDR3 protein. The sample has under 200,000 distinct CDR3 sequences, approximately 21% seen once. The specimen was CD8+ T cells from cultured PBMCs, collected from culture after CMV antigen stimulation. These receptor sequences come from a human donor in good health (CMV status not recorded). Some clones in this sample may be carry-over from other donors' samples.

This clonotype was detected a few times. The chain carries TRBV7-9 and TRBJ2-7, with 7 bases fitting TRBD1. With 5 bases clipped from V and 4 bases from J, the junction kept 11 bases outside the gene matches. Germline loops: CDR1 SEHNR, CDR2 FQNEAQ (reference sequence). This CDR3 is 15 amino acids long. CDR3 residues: CASSGPGTAEYEQYF. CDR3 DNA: TGTGCCAGCAGCGGTCCCGGGACAGCAGAGTACGAGCAGTACTTC.

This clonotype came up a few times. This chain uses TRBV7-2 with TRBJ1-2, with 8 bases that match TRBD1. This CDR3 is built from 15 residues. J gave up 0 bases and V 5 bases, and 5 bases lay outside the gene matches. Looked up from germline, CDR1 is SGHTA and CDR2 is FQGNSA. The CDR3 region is CASSPVGQANYGYTF. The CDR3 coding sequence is TGTGCCAGCAGCCCCGTGGGACAGGCTAACTATGGCTACACCTTC.

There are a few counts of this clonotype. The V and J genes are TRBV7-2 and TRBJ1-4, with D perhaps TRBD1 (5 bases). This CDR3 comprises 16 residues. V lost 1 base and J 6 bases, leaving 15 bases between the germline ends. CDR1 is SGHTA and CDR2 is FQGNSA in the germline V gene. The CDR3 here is CASSLGGRGRDEKLFF. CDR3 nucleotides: TGTGCCAGCAGCTTAGGGGGGAGGGGACGCGATGAAAAACTGTTTTTT.